The entry that follows covers one T cell receptor (beta chain) sequence. The record originates from a study of blood T cells in healthy people across ages. The CDR3 is 16 residues long. Per germline, CDR1 SNHLY and CDR2 FYNNEI. Between the trimmed V and J ends, which lost 1 base and 6 bases, there was a span of 18 bases. For the second PCR, which ran for about 7 to 11 cycles, a sample-barcoded 5' primer and a J-beta primer mix were used. There were at least 3 million CDR3-containing paired-end reads obtained from each sample. MiXCR, run by TCRdb on the 5' RACE reads, gives a single entry per CDR3 protein. The sample shows some 1.7 million distinct CDR3 sequences, 28% of them seen only once.

Sequencing was done on a sample of blood. The sequence derives from a woman aged 25 to 39 in good health. V gene TRBV2 combines with J gene TRBJ1-1; no clear D. The DNA for the CDR3 is TGTGCCAGCAGTGAAGGGGTAGCCCTAGGCCGGGCTGAAGCTTTCTTT. Its translation: CASSEGVALGRAEAFF.